This T cell receptor beta chain was sequenced in a study of blood T cell repertoires in COVID-19. Turning to the study itself: The origin of the acute and convalescent COVID-19 samples was the United States, Italy and Spain.

Remarks on this clone: Other DNA sequences of this sample code for an identical CDR3.

Study processing details: Estimates of nucleated cell counts were drawn from the amplification of reference gene primers. Profiling relied on immunoSEQ multiplex PCR, and the TCRdb table lists in-frame clones only, not all of them. For V, J and clone size, that table is used; D and trimming come from the DNA. The sample lists approximately 99,000 clones, 88% seen once, with roughly 2.5% in the top ten. The receptor was isolated from a human donor in a cohort sampled during active COVID-19. The sequencing input was peripheral blood.

The CDR3 sequence is CATSDSSYNEQFF. For the CDR3, the DNA is TGTGCCACCAGTGACTCCAGCTACAATGAGCAGTTCTTC. The chain combines TRBV24-1 with TRBJ2-1; D call uncertain. There are 13 residues in the CDR3. The germline V gene encodes CDR1 KGHDR and CDR2 SFDVKD. V shed 4 bases and J shed 3 bases, with 6 bases lying between them.